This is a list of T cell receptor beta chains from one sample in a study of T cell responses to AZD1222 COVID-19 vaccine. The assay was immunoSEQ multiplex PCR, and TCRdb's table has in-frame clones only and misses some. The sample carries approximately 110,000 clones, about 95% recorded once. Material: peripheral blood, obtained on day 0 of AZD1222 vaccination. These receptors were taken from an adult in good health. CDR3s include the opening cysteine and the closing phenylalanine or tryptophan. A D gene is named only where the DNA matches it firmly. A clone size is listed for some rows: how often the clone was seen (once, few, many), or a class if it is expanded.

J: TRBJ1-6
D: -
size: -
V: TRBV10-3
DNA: TGTGCCATCAGTGAGATTGGCGGGTTTAATTCACCCCTCCACTTT
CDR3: CAISEIGGFNSPLHF

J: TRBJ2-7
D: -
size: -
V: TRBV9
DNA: TGTGCCAGTTCGGGAGAAAAGGGCTCCTACGAGCAGTACTTC
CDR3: CASSGEKGSYEQYF

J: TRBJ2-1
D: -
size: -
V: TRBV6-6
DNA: TGTGCCAGCAGTCCTCTCCCGGGACAGGGAACATTGGCGGGAGGTAGGGAGCAGTTCTTC
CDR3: CASSPLPGQGTLAGGREQFF

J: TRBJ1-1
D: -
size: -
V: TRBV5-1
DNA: TGCGCCAGCAGCTTGGTCGGTTTGAGTGAAGCTTTCTTT
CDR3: CASSLVGLSEAFF

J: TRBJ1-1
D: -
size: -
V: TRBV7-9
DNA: TGTGCCAGCAGCTCCGTGAGTAGTATGAACACTGAAGCTTTCTTT
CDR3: CASSSVSSMNTEAFF

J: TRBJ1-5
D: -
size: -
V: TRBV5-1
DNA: TGCGCCAGCAGTGGGGGCCCTCAGGAGCCCCAGCATTTT
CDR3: CASSGGPQEPQHF

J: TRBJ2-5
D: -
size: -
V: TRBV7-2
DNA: TGTGCCAGCAGCTTAGGGGGCGGGGAGACCCAGTACTTC
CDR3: CASSLGGGETQYF

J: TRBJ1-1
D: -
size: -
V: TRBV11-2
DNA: TGTGCCAGCAGCTCCGACAGGCCCCCTGAGGCTGAAGCTTTCTTT
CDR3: CASSSDRPPEAEAFF

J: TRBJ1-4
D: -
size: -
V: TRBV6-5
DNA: TGTGCCAGCAGTTACTCGAAGTCAATGGCTAATGAAAAACTGTTTTTT
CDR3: CASSYSKSMANEKLFF

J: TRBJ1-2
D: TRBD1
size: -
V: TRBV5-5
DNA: TGTGCCAGCAGCCTAGGGGGCGACTATGGCTACACCTTC
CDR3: CASSLGGDYGYTF

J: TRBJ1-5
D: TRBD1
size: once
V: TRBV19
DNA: TGTGCCAGTAGTGGACAGGGAGACCAGCCCCAGCATTTT
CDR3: CASSGQGDQPQHF

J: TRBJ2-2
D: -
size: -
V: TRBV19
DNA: TGTGCCAGTAGTATAGATCTGGGGGGGCTCGGGGAGCTGTTTTTT
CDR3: CASSIDLGGLGELFF

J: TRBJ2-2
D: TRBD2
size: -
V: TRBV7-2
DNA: TGTGCCAGCAGCTCCCCAACTATAGCGGGGAACACCGGGGAGCTGTTTTTT
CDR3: CASSSPTIAGNTGELFF

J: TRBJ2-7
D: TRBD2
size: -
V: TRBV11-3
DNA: TGTGCCAGCAGCCAACGGACTCTAGCGGAGCCTTCCTACGAGCAGTACTTC
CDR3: CASSQRTLAEPSYEQYF

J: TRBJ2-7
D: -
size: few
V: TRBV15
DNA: TGTGCCACCAGCAGAGATCCAGGTTACGAGCAGTACTTC
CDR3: CATSRDPGYEQYF

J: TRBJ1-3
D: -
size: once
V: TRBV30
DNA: TGTGCCTGGAGTAAGGGACACGGAAACACCATATATTTT
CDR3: CAWSKGHGNTIYF

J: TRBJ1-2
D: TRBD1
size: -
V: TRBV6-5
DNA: TGTGCCAGCAGTTACCCAGGGGGCTATGGCTACACCTTC
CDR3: CASSYPGGYGYTF

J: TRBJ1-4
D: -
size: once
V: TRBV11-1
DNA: TGTGCCAGCAGCTCCCCCCGGCGGGAAAAACTGTTTTTT
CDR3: CASSSPRREKLFF

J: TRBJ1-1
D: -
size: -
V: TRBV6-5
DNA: TGTGCCAGCAGTACCTCGGGGTCACGGGCTTTCTTT
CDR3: CASSTSGSRAFF

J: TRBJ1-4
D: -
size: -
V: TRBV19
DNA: TGTGCCAGTAGTATAGAAGGGAGGGCGAATGAAAAACTGTTTTTT
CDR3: CASSIEGRANEKLFF

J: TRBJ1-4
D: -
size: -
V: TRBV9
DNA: TGTGCCAGCAGTCGGGACGGCGTCGAAAAACTGTTTTTT
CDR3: CASSRDGVEKLFF

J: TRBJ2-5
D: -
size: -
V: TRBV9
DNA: TGTGCCAGCAGCTTTGCGGGCCGCCAAGGGACCCAGTACTTC
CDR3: CASSFAGRQGTQYF

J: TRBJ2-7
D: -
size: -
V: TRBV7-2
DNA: TGTGCCAGCAGCTCAAATTTCGGGCAGTACTTC
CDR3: CASSSNFGQYF

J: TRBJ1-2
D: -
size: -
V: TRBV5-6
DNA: TGTGCCAGCAGCATGTGGTTTGGTCTCGGCTACACCTTC
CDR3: CASSMWFGLGYTF

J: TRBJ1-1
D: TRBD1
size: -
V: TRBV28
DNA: TGTGCCAGCAGTTCCCAGGGGGCTGTGAACACTGAAGCTTTCTTT
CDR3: CASSSQGAVNTEAFF

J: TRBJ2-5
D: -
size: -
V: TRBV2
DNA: TGTGCCAGCAGTGACACGGAGACCCAGTACTTC
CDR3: CASSDTETQYF

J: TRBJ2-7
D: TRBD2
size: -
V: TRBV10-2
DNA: TGCGCCAGCAGGATAGCGGGCGCGTTCTACGAGCAGTACTTC
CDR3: CASRIAGAFYEQYF

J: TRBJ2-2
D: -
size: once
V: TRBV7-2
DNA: TGTGCCAGCACCCAAAATCAGAATTTAGGGGAGCTGTTTTTT
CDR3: CASTQNQNLGELFF

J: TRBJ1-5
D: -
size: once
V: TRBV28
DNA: TGTGCCAGCAGTTTATCTCTTGCCGGACAGCCCCAGCATTTT
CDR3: CASSLSLAGQPQHF

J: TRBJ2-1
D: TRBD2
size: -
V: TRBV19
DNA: TGTGCCAGTAGTATAACGGCTAGCGGGGGGCCCTCCTACAATGAGCAGTTCTTC
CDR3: CASSITASGGPSYNEQFF

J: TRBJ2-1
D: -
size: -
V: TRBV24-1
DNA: TGTGCCACCAGTGGCGTCAACAATGAGCAGTTCTTC
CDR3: CATSGVNNEQFF

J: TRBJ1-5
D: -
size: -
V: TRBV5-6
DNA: TGTGCCAGCAGCTTCAGCAGGGGCCAGCCCCAGCATTTT
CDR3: CASSFSRGQPQHF

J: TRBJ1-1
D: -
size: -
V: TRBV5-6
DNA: TGTGCCAGCAGCTTGCTGGGACTCGACACTGAAGCTTTCTTT
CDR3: CASSLLGLDTEAFF

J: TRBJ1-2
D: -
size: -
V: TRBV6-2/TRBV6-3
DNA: TGTGCCAGCAGTTACTCGAGGGATAACTATGGCTACACCTTC
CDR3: CASSYSRDNYGYTF

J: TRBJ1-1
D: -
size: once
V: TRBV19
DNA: TGTGCCAGTAGAACGCAGGGGAGGGGGGCCAACACTGAAGCTTTCTTT
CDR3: CASRTQGRGANTEAFF

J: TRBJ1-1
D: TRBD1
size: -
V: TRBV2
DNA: TGTGCCAGCAGAGTACAGGGGGCGGGCACTGAAGCTTTCTTT
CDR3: CASRVQGAGTEAFF

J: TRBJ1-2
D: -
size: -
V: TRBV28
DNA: TGTGCCAGCAGTTTAACCGGGGGCCCTATCTATGGCTACACCTTC
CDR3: CASSLTGGPIYGYTF

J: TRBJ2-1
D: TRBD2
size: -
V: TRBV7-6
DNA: TGTGCCAGCAGCCCCGGAATAGCGGGGGGGTACAATGAGCAGTTCTTC
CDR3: CASSPGIAGGYNEQFF

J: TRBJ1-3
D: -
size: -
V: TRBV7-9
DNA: TGTGCCAGCAGCTTAGTGGGTATCAGTGGAAACACCATATATTTT
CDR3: CASSLVGISGNTIYF

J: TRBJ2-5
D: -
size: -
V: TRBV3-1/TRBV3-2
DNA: TGTGCCAGCAGCCAGCAGGAACCGGGAGTGATAGAAAGGGAGACCCAGTACTTC
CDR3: CASSQQEPGVIERETQYF

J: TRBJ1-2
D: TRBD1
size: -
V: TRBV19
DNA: TGTGCCAGTAGTATCTTCTTGGGTCAGGGGGCAGGAGGCTACACCTTC
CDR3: CASSIFLGQGAGGYTF

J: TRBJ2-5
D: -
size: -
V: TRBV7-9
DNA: TGTGCCAGCAGCTTAGGGGGGCCCCCGGAGACCCAGTACTTC
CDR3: CASSLGGPPETQYF

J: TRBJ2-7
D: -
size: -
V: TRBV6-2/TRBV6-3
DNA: TGTGCCAGCAGTTACTTCCATTTCCCGGCGTACGAGCAGTACTTC
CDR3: CASSYFHFPAYEQYF

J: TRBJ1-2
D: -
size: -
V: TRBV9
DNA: TGTGCCAGCAGCGCCACAGGGAGCTATGGCTACACCTTC
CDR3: CASSATGSYGYTF

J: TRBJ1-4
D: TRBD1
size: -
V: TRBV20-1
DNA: TGCAGTGCTAGTATCTCCGGGACAGGGAACGAAAAACTGTTTTTT
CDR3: CSASISGTGNEKLFF

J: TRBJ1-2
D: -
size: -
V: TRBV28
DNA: TGTGCCAGCAAAATTCAGGGCTTTAGTGGCTACACCTTC
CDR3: CASKIQGFSGYTF

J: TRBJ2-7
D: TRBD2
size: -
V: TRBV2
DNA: TGTGCCAGCGTCACCCTAGCGGGAGTCTACGAGCAGTACTTC
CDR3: CASVTLAGVYEQYF

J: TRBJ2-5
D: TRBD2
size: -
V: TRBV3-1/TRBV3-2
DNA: TGTGCCAGCAGCCGCCGACTAGCGGGAGCGAGGGAGACCCAGTACTTC
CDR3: CASSRRLAGARETQYF

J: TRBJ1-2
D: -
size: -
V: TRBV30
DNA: TGTGCCTGGACGTTTATGAACTATGGCTACACCTTC
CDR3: CAWTFMNYGYTF

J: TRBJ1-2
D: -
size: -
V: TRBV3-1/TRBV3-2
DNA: TGTGCCAGCAGCCATATGTCTCGGCAGCATGGCTACACCTTC
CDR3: CASSHMSRQHGYTF

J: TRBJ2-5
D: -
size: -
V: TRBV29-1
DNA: TGCAGCGTTGGGGGGCAGGGCTTCGACGGGGAGACCCAGTACTTC
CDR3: CSVGGQGFDGETQYF

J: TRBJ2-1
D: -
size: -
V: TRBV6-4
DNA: TGTGCCAGCAGTGCGTGGGGAACAGGGATGGATGAGCAGTTCTTC
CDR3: CASSAWGTGMDEQFF

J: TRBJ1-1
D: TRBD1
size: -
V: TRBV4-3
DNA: TGCGCCAGCAGCCAAGCCAGACGAAACAGGGGTAACACTGAAGCTTTCTTT
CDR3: CASSQARRNRGNTEAFF

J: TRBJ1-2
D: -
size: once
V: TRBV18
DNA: TGTGCCAGCTCACCACAGGAAGGGGACTATGGCTACACCTTC
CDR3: CASSPQEGDYGYTF

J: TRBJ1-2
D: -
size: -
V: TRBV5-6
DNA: TGTGCCAGCAGCTTCCGGGTCTATGGCTACACCTTC
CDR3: CASSFRVYGYTF